Listed below are T cell receptor beta chains from one sample, sequenced in a study of early T cells in non-severe SARS-CoV-2 infection. From the 5' RACE reads, TCRdb called clonotypes with MiXCR, one entry per CDR3 protein. The sample gives 35,000 to 45,000 distinct CDR3 sequences, 5.5% to 8% of which show up once; under 30% is in the top ten. The material was whole blood, obtained at baseline. The source of these receptors is an adult who was a healthcare worker with PCR-confirmed SARS-CoV-2 infection or an uninfected control (not recorded which). The CDR3 runs from the conserved cysteine through the conserved F or W. A D gene is named only where the DNA matches it firmly. Clone size is not always given. Where it is, it says once, few, many or a class for expanded clones.

J	V	D	size	CDR3	DNA
TRBJ2-5	TRBV6-2/TRBV6-3	.	once	CASSYSPPRLGETQYF	TGTGCCAGCAGTTACTCCCCGCCCCGGTTGGGAGAGACCCAGTACTTC
TRBJ1-1	TRBV7-9	.	many	CASSLPGNTEAFF	TGTGCCAGCAGCTTACCGGGGAACACTGAAGCTTTCTTT
TRBJ2-7	TRBV24-1	TRBD1	few	CATSDPGQGYEQYF	TGTGCCACCAGTGATCCGGGACAGGGCTACGAGCAGTACTTC
TRBJ2-3	TRBV6-2/TRBV6-3	.	.	CASSYGFADSTDTQYF	TGTGCCAGCAGTTACGGTTTCGCGGACAGCACAGATACGCAGTATTTT
TRBJ2-7	TRBV9	TRBD1	many	CASSAWPGTATYEQYF	TGTGCCAGCAGCGCCTGGCCCGGGACAGCAACCTACGAGCAGTACTTC
TRBJ1-2	TRBV12-3/TRBV12-4	.	few	CASSFRGRYGYTF	TGTGCCAGCAGTTTCAGGGGAAGATATGGCTACACCTTC
TRBJ2-3	TRBV19	.	few	CASTHSEVTDTQYF	TGTGCCAGTACCCACTCGGAGGTGACAGATACGCAGTATTTT
TRBJ2-3	TRBV7-2	TRBD1	.	CASNEQGPSFTDTQYF	TGTGCCAGCAACGAACAGGGGCCCTCTTTCACAGATACGCAGTATTTT
TRBJ2-7	TRBV20-1	TRBD2	many	CSVTPGTSGRTGEQYF	TGCAGTGTTACCCCGGGGACTAGCGGCCGCACGGGGGAGCAGTACTTC
TRBJ2-2	TRBV12-3/TRBV12-4	.	.	CASSFWTANTGELFF	TGTGCCAGCAGTTTCTGGACAGCTAACACCGGGGAGCTGTTTTTT
TRBJ1-6	TRBV12-3/TRBV12-4	.	many	CASRERQDSPLHF	TGTGCCAGCAGGGAAAGACAGGATTCACCCCTCCACTTT
TRBJ2-2	TRBV11-2	TRBD1	many	CASTRTGDNTGELFF	TGTGCCAGCACCCGGACAGGAGATAACACCGGGGAGCTGTTTTTT
TRBJ2-3	TRBV6-1	.	few	CASSGGPASTDTQYF	TGTGCCAGCAGTGGAGGACCCGCTAGCACAGATACGCAGTATTTT
TRBJ1-1	TRBV4-1	.	.	CASSGRTMNTEAFF	TGCGCCAGCAGCGGCAGAACTATGAACACTGAAGCTTTCTTT
TRBJ2-1	TRBV10-1	.	many	CASSRTTQTTEQFF	TGCGCCAGCAGCAGGACTACCCAAACTACGGAGCAGTTCTTC
TRBJ2-7	TRBV29-1	.	.	CSVDHGPYEQYF	TGCAGCGTTGACCACGGACCCTACGAGCAGTACTTC
TRBJ1-2	TRBV6-5	TRBD1	many	CATRPLGQVIFGYTF	TGTGCCACTAGACCATTGGGACAGGTGATTTTCGGCTACACCTTC
TRBJ1-2	TRBV7-9	.	few	CASSLTGRWDYGYTF	TGTGCCAGCAGCTTAACGGGGAGATGGGACTATGGCTACACCTTC
TRBJ2-2	TRBV6-4	TRBD1	few	CASSDGTDTGELFF	TGTGCCAGCAGTGACGGGACAGACACCGGGGAGCTGTTTTTT
TRBJ2-3	TRBV20-1	TRBD2	many	CSARDRGGTKPYTDTQYF	TGCAGTGCTAGAGATCGGGGGGGTACAAAGCCCTACACAGATACGCAGTATTTT
TRBJ2-4	TRBV28	.	.	CASSLPAENIQYF	TGTGCCAGCAGTTTACCAGCGGAAAACATTCAGTACTTC
TRBJ2-3	TRBV7-8	.	few	CASSWQHTDTQYF	TGTGCCAGCAGCTGGCAGCATACCGATACGCAGTATTTT
TRBJ2-2	TRBV5-1	TRBD1	few	CASSFSAGGTGELFF	TGCGCCAGCAGCTTTTCGGCAGGGGGCACCGGGGAGCTGTTTTTT
TRBJ2-1	TRBV11-2	.	.	CASSFLSYNEQFF	TGTGCCAGCAGCTTTCTATCCTACAATGAGCAGTTCTTC
TRBJ2-7	TRBV4-3	.	few	CASSQTGSTYEQYF	TGCGCCAGCAGCCAGACCGGGAGTACGTACGAGCAGTACTTC
TRBJ1-3	TRBV28	TRBD1	few	CASSSIQGALGNTIYF	TGTGCCAGCAGTTCGATCCAGGGGGCGCTAGGAAACACCATATATTTT
TRBJ2-5	TRBV12-3/TRBV12-4	.	few	CASSQEEFVTQYF	TGTGCCAGCTCTCAAGAGGAGTTCGTGACCCAGTACTTC
TRBJ1-2	TRBV9	TRBD1	many	CASSVRGLDYTF	TGTGCCAGCAGCGTGAGGGGGCTCGACTACACCTTC
TRBJ2-7	TRBV29-1	.	many	CSVEVGDEQYF	TGCAGCGTTGAGGTGGGCGACGAGCAGTACTTC
TRBJ2-5	TRBV28	TRBD1	few	CASSLGTGEETQYF	TGTGCCAGCAGTTTAGGAACAGGGGAAGAGACCCAGTACTTC
TRBJ1-1	TRBV6-5	.	few	CASSYVGVNTEAFF	TGTGCCAGCAGTTACGTGGGGGTGAACACTGAAGCTTTCTTT
TRBJ1-1	TRBV20-1	.	.	CSARDRGSPNTEAFF	TGCAGTGCTAGAGATCGAGGCAGTCCGAACACTGAAGCTTTCTTT
TRBJ2-2	TRBV6-6	.	.	CASSQWTGELFF	TGTGCCAGCAGCCAGTGGACCGGGGAGCTGTTTTTT
TRBJ2-3	TRBV7-8	.	many	CASRQGFSDTQYF	TGTGCCAGCAGACAGGGTTTTTCAGATACGCAGTATTTT
TRBJ1-3	TRBV5-1	.	many	CASSLVGGTSGNTIYF	TGCGCCAGCAGCTTGGTTGGAGGAACCTCTGGAAACACCATATATTTT
TRBJ1-2	TRBV15	.	few	CATSRVPGPTIYGYTF	TGTGCCACCAGCAGAGTTCCGGGACCCACGATCTATGGCTACACCTTC
TRBJ2-5	TRBV2	.	many	CASSAAIETQYF	TGTGCCAGCAGTGCGGCAATTGAGACCCAGTACTTC
TRBJ2-1	TRBV7-2	TRBD1	.	CASSLTTGTGPYNEQFF	TGTGCCAGCAGCTTGACAACAGGGACAGGGCCCTACAATGAGCAGTTCTTC
TRBJ2-7	TRBV12-3/TRBV12-4	.	many	CASSPTGGRVEQYF	TGTGCCAGCAGCCCGACCGGGGGTAGGGTCGAGCAGTACTTC
TRBJ2-3	TRBV4-2	TRBD2	many	CASSQDATSGRGVRGTDTQYF	TGTGCCAGCAGCCAAGATGCGACTAGCGGGAGGGGAGTCCGTGGCACAGATACGCAGTATTTT
TRBJ2-7	TRBV5-1	.	few	CASSTGSSFEQYF	TGCGCCAGCAGCACAGGGAGTTCCTTTGAGCAGTACTTC
TRBJ2-7	TRBV4-3	.	few	CASSRTYSDYEQYF	TGCGCCAGCAGCCGTACCTACTCTGACTACGAGCAGTACTTC
TRBJ2-7	TRBV6-2/TRBV6-3	.	few	CASSYPGVGQYF	TGTGCCAGCAGTTATCCCGGAGTCGGGCAGTACTTC
TRBJ2-3	TRBV24-1	.	many	CATSAFAWGTDTQYF	TGTGCCACCAGTGCTTTTGCTTGGGGCACAGATACGCAGTATTTT
TRBJ2-5	TRBV11-2	.	few	CASSLATPQETQYF	TGTGCCAGCAGCTTAGCCACACCACAAGAGACCCAGTACTTC
TRBJ2-7	TRBV7-9	.	medium-sized	CASSLADFREQYF	.
TRBJ2-2	TRBV30	.	few	CAWRREMVANTGELFF	TGTGCCTGGAGGCGAGAGATGGTAGCGAACACCGGGGAGCTGTTTTTT
TRBJ1-4	TRBV10-3	.	few	CAISDGQTTNEKLFF	TGTGCCATCAGTGATGGCCAGACAACTAATGAAAAACTGTTTTTT
TRBJ2-4	TRBV24-1	TRBD2	many	CATSDTTSGAKNIQYF	TGTGCCACCAGTGATACGACTAGCGGAGCCAAAAACATTCAGTACTTC
TRBJ2-2	TRBV20-1	.	many	CSAQQANTGELFF	TGCAGTGCTCAACAGGCGAACACCGGGGAGCTGTTTTTT
TRBJ2-2	TRBV20-1	.	many	CSASSLETGELFF	TGCAGTGCTAGCAGCCTGGAAACCGGGGAGCTGTTTTTT
TRBJ2-1	TRBV24-1	.	few	CATSDLDRGEQFF	TGTGCCACCAGTGATTTGGACCGGGGGGAGCAGTTCTTC
TRBJ1-3	TRBV4-2	.	.	CASSQERLASPGNTIYF	TGTGCCAGCAGCCAAGAAAGGCTCGCGAGTCCTGGAAACACCATATATTTT
TRBJ2-6	TRBV27	.	.	CASSFGGQGFVGGANVLTF	TGTGCCAGCAGTTTCGGGGGTCAGGGGTTTGTCGGTGGGGCCAACGTCCTGACTTTC
TRBJ2-2	TRBV12-3/TRBV12-4	.	many	CASSFRPPPNTGELFF	TGTGCCAGCAGTTTCCGACCGCCACCGAACACCGGGGAGCTGTTTTTT